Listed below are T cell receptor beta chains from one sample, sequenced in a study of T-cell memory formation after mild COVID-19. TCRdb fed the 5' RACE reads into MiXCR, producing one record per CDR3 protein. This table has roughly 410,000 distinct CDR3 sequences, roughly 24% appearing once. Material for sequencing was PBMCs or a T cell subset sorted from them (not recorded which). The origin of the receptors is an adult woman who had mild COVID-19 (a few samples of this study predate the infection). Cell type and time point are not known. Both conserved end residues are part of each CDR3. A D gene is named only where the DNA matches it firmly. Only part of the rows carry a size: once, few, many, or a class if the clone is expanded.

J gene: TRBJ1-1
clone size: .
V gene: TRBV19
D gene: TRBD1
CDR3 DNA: TGTGCCAGTACCGGACAGGGGGCCTGGACTGAAGCTTTCTTT
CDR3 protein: CASTGQGAWTEAFF

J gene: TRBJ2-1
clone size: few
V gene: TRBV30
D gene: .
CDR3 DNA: TGTGCCTGGGGGACGGGGAGCTCCTACAATGAGCAGTTCTTC
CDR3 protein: CAWGTGSSYNEQFF

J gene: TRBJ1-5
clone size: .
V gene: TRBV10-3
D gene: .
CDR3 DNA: TGTGCCATCAGTGAAAGGACGGATAGCAATCAGCCCCAGCATTTT
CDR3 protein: CAISERTDSNQPQHF

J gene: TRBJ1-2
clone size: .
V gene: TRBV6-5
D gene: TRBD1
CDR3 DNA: TGTGCCAGCAAAGGAACAGGGGTCACCTATGGCTACACCTTC
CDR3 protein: CASKGTGVTYGYTF

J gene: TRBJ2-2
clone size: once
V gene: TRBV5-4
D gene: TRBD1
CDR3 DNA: TGTGCCAGCAGCTTACAGACAGGGGCGAACACCGGGGAGCTGTTTTTT
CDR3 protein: CASSLQTGANTGELFF

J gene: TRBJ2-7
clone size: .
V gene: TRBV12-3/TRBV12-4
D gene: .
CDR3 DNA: TGTGCCAGCAGTGGGACTAATCAAGGGGGCTACGAGCAGTACTTC
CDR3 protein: CASSGTNQGGYEQYF

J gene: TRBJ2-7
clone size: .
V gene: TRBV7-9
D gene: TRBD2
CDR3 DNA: TGTGCCAGCAGCTCCGCTAGCGGGATCATCTACGAGCAGTACTTC
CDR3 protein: CASSSASGIIYEQYF

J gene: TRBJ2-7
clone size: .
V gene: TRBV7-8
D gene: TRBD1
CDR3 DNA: TGTGCCAGCAGCCCCGTCCGGGGACAGGGCTCCTACGAGCAGTACTTC
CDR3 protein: CASSPVRGQGSYEQYF

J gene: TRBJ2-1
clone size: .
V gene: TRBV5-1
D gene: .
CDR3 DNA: TGCGCCAGCAGGGACACCCCCAGCCGGGAAGAGCAGTTCTTC
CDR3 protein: CASRDTPSREEQFF

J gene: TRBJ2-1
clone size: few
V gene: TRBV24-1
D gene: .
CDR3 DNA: TGTGCCACCAGTGAGTCCGTGGTAAGTGAGCAGTTCTTC
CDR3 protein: CATSESVVSEQFF

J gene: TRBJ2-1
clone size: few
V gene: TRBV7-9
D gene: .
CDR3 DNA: TGTGCCAGCAGCCTTGTGGACAGATACAATGAGCAGTTCTTC
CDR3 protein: CASSLVDRYNEQFF

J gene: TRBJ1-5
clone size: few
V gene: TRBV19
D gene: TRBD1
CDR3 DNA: TGTGCCAGTACCAGGGACAGGGGCCAGCCCCAGCATTTT
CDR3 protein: CASTRDRGQPQHF

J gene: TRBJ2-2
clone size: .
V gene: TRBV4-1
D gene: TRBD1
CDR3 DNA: TGCGCCAGCAGCGTTGGACAGGGGGCTTTTGGCACCGGGGAGCTGTTTTTT
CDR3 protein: CASSVGQGAFGTGELFF

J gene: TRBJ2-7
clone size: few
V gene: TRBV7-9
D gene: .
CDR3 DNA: TGTGCCAGCAGCTTAGTTGGACAGCCGTGGGAGCAGTACTTC
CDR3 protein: CASSLVGQPWEQYF

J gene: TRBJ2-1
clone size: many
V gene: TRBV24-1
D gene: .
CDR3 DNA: TGTGCCACCAGTGACGGCCCGGGACGAGGCTACAATGAGCAGTTCTTC
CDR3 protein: CATSDGPGRGYNEQFF

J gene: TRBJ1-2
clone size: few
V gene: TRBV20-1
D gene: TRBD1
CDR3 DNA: TGCAGTGCTCCGGACAGGGAAAAAACTAACTATGGCTACACCTTC
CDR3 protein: CSAPDREKTNYGYTF

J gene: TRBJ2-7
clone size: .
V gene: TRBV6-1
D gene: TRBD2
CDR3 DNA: TGTGCCAGCACCGCTCAGGGTAGCGGGAGGATCTACGAGCAGTACTTC
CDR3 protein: CASTAQGSGRIYEQYF

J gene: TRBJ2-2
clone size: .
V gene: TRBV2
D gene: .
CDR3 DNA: TGTGCCAGCAGTGAAGCTGCTAGCAGGAACACCGGGGAGCTGTTTTTT
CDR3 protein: CASSEAASRNTGELFF

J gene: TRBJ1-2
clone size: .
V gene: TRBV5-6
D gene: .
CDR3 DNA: TGTGCCAGCAGTATCAGGGACCCCATCTATGGCTACACCTTC
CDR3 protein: CASSIRDPIYGYTF

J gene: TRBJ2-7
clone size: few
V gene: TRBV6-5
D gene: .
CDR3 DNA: TGTGCCAGCAGTAACCGGCCTCAGAGGGGCTACGAGCAGTACTTC
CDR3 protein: CASSNRPQRGYEQYF

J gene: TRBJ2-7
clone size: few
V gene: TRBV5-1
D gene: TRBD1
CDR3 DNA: TGCGCCAGCAGCTCGCCAACGGGACAGGGGAGCGAGCAGTACTTC
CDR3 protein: CASSSPTGQGSEQYF

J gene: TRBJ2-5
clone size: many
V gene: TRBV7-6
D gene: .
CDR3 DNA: TGTGCCAGCAGCTTAGGTATACAAGAGACCCAGTACTTC
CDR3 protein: CASSLGIQETQYF

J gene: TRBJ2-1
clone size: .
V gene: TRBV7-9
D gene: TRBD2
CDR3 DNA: TGTGCCAGCAGCGGGGCGGGGGACTCTTCTTACAATGAGCAGTTCTTC
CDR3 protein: CASSGAGDSSYNEQFF

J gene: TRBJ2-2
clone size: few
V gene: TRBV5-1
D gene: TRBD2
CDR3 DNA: TGCGCCAGCAGCCCCCTAGCGGAGAACACCGGGGAGCTGTTTTTT
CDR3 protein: CASSPLAENTGELFF

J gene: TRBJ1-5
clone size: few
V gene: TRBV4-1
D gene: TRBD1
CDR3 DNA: TGCGCCAGCAGCTCAACCCACGGACAGGGCAGTGATAGCAATCAGCCCCAGCATTTT
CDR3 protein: CASSSTHGQGSDSNQPQHF

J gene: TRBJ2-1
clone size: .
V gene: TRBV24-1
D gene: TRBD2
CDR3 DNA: TGTGCCACCAGTGATTTTCTAGCGGGGGGTTTAGGAGAGCAGTTCTTC
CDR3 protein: CATSDFLAGGLGEQFF

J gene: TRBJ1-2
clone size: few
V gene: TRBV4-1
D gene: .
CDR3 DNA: TGCGCCAGCAGCCAAGATGCCGGACAACCGCTCTATGGCTACACCTTC
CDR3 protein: CASSQDAGQPLYGYTF

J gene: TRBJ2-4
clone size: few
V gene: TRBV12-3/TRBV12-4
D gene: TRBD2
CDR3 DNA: TGTGCCAGCAGTCCCCGGACTAGCGGGGGGTCCCCCATTCAGTACTTC
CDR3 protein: CASSPRTSGGSPIQYF